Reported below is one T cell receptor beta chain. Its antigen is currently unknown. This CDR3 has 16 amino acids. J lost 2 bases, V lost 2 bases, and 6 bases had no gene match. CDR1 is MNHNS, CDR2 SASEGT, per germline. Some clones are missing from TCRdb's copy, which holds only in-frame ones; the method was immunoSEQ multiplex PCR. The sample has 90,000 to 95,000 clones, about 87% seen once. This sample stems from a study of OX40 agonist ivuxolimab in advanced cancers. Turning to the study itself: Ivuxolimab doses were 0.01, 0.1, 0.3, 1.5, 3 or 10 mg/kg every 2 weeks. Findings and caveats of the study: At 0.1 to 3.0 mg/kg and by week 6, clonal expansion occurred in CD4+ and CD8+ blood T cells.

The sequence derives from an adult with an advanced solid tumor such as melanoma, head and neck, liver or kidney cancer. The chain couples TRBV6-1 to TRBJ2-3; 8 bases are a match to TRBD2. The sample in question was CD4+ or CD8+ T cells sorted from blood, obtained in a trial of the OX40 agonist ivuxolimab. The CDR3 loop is CASSELVAGTTDTQYF. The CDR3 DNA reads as TGTGCCAGCAGTGAATTAGTAGCGGGGACCACAGATACGCAGTATTTT.